The sequence of this T cell receptor (beta chain) was determined in a study of blood T cell repertoires in COVID-19. Study as a whole: The United States, Italy and Spain provided the acute and convalescent COVID-19 samples. Sources were T cells, B-cell-depleted T cells, or PBMCs; the material itself was cDNA or gDNA.

Clones were read by immunoSEQ multiplex PCR, and TCRdb kept only the in-frame ones, dropping some. The sample has 100,000 to 150,000 clones; almost 70% are singletons. CDR1 and CDR2 from the germline V gene are LNHDA and SQIVND (reference sequence). The CDR3 has 14 amino acids. Deletions cut 5 bases from V and 8 bases from J, with 16 bases between. Sequenced input: peripheral blood. The chain joins TRBV19 to TRBJ2-1, with D unclear. The receptor comes from a woman in her 70s with acute or convalescent COVID-19. The CDR3 DNA is TGTGCCAGTAGTCTAGGAACATCTTCTGATGAGCAGTTCTTC. Translation gives CASSLGTSSDEQFF. The full variable domain, its missing parts supplied by reference TRBV19 and TRBJ2-1, is DGGITQSPKYLFRKEGQNVTLSCEQNLNHDAMYWYRQDPGQGLRLIYYSQIVNDFQKGDIAEGYSVSREKKESFPLTVTSAQKNPTAFYLCASSLGTSSDEQFFGPGTRLTVL.